This TCR beta chain was identified during a study of cytomegalovirus exposure and HLA in healthy donors. V lost 0 bases and J 0 bases, leaving 12 bases between the germline ends. The CDR3 is made up of 16 amino acids. Germline V CDR1 and CDR2: MNHEY, SVGAGI. Only one count was recorded for this clone. Using immunoSEQ multiplex PCR, the repertoire was profiled, and TCRdb retains in-frame clones only, with some absent. The sample has about 200,000 clones; roughly 77% are singletons. The sequence came from a woman in her twenties or thirties in good health and CMV-seronegative. Material for sequencing was PBMCs. This sequence joins TRBV6-5 and TRBJ2-7; a possible D gene is TRBD1 (5 bases). The CDR3 loop is CASSYSKGLSSYEQYF. In nucleotides, the CDR3 is TGTGCCAGCAGTTACTCAAAGGGGCTGAGCTCCTACGAGCAGTACTTC.